This T cell receptor (beta chain) was captured by sequencing in a study of blood T cell repertoires in COVID-19. Overall study: PBMCs, B-cell-depleted T cells, or T cells provided the cDNA or gDNA that made up the material.

This clone has a single count. The germline gives CDR1 SGHTA, CDR2 FQGTGA. Trimming took 1 base from V and 0 from J, leaving 5 bases between them. The CDR3 has 14 amino acids. Assay: immunoSEQ multiplex PCR; the TCRdb copy retains only in-frame clones and omits some. The sample records fewer than 250,000 clones, 75% to 85% being singletons. This TCR was sampled from a human donor in a cohort sampled during active COVID-19. The sample taken for sequencing was peripheral blood. The rearrangement links TRBV7-3 to TRBJ2-3; D is ambiguous. The CDR3 loop is CASSLMGSTDTQYF. CDR3 DNA sequence: TGTGCCAGCAGCTTAATGGGCAGCACAGATACGCAGTATTTT.